This passage covers 25 T cell receptor beta chains from one sample sequenced in a study of shared clonotypes between healthy human individuals. Terminally differentiated effector memory CD45RA+ cells were left out of the naive CD8 fraction, which was CD45RO-negative and positively selected for CCR7. Sequenced by immunoSEQ multiplex PCR; TCRdb stores in-frame clones only, minus some. The sample includes roughly 2 million clones, less than 95% of them seen just once. The sample consisted of naive CD8+ T cells sorted from blood. These receptors were collected from a man in his late teens or twenties in good health.

The chain has TRBV6-5 and TRBJ2-7; TRBD2 agrees at 11 bases. The V gene's germline CDR1 is MNHEY and CDR2 SVGAGI. The J segment lost 4 bases and the V segment lost 4 bases, leaving 9 bases of the junction unmatched. CDR3 length: 16 residues. Here the CDR3 DNA reads TGTGCCAGCAGTTCGACTAGCGGGATGGGCTATTACGAGCAGTACTTC. It encodes CASSSTSGMGYYEQYF.

The chain is built from TRBV9 and TRBJ1-4; D gene uncertain. Germline lookup yields CDR1 SGDLS and CDR2 YYNGEE. Trimming cost V 3 bases and J 0 bases, with 6 bases left between them. This CDR3 comprises 14 residues. The CDR3 nucleotides are TGTGCCAGCAGCGCCGGCTCAACTAATGAAAAACTGTTTTTT. As protein: CASSAGSTNEKLFF.

The chain is built from TRBV19 and TRBJ2-5, with 11 bases identical to TRBD2. The CDR3 sequence is 17 residues long. Germline CDR1 is LNHDA and CDR2 is SQIVND (reference sequence). V was clipped by 3 bases and J by 4 bases; unmatched bases: 10. CDR3: CASSMATSGMGIETQYF. The CDR3 region has the DNA TGTGCCAGTAGTATGGCGACTAGCGGGATGGGGATAGAGACCCAGTACTTC.

The genes are TRBV4-3 and TRBJ2-2; the match to TRBD2 covers 9 bases. The trim removed 1 base at V and 6 bases at J, leaving 6 bases unmatched. The CDR3 extends over 16 amino acids. From germline, CDR1 is LGHNA and CDR2 YSLEER. In DNA form, the CDR3 reads TGCGCCAGCAGCCAAGGAAGTAGCGGGAGCGCCGGGGAGCTGTTTTTT. Translated, it gives CASSQGSSGSAGELFF.

The V and J genes are TRBV7-2 and TRBJ2-7; D possibly corresponds to TRBD1 (5 bases). This CDR3 has 13 residues. V lost 4 bases to trimming and J lost 4 bases, with 11 bases between them. CDR1 is SGHTA, CDR2 FQGNSA, per germline. The CDR3 is CASSSQGGYEQYF. CDR3 DNA sequence: TGTGCCAGCAGCTCTCAGGGTGGGTACGAGCAGTACTTC.

The rearrangement links TRBV19 to TRBJ1-1; D possibly corresponds to TRBD1 (5 bases). Trimming took 1 base from V and 2 from J, leaving 17 bases between them. The germline V gene encodes CDR1 LNHDA and CDR2 SQIVND (reference sequence). This CDR3 spans 17 amino acids. The CDR3 nucleotides read TGTGCCAGTAGTATAGGTGGGGACCCCATAGGAAACACTGAAGCTTTCTTT. Translation: CASSIGGDPIGNTEAFF.

The gene calls are TRBV7-6 and TRBJ1-1; D unresolved. Germline lookup yields CDR1 SGHVS and CDR2 FNYEAQ. The CDR3 has 16 residues. V dropped 5 bases and J dropped 1 base, with 17 bases sitting between them. CDR3 loop: CASSPRMFGSNTEAFF. Here the CDR3 DNA reads TGTGCCAGCAGCCCTCGAATGTTCGGTTCGAACACTGAAGCTTTCTTT.

The genes are TRBV4-1 and TRBJ2-5; D is possibly TRBD1 (6 bases). The V gene's germline CDR1 is MGHRA and CDR2 YSYEKL. The CDR3 extends over 17 amino acids. V gave up 5 bases and J gave up 4 bases, with 23 bases separating them. The CDR3 protein is CASSTLAWGQSTETQYF. CDR3 DNA sequence: TGCGCCAGCAGCACCCTTGCGTGGGGACAATCTACAGAGACCCAGTACTTC.

The chain recombines TRBV27 with TRBJ2-5; D may correspond to TRBD1 or TRBD2 (5 bases each). Per germline, CDR1 MNHEY and CDR2 SMNVEV (reference sequence). This CDR3 has 13 amino acids. V was shortened by 6 bases and J by 5 bases, with 13 bases between the two germline ends. The CDR3 DNA sequence: TGTGCCAGCAGCGCGGATTGGGGGGAGACCCAGTACTTC. Translation: CASSADWGETQYF.

V gene TRBV9 combines with J gene TRBJ1-1; TRBD1 might be the D (5 bases). CDR3 length equals 14 residues. V was shortened by 2 bases and J by 5 bases, with 13 bases between the two germline ends. Germline V gives CDR1 SGDLS, CDR2 YYNGEE. Here the CDR3 reads CASSVSWGGTEAFF. The DNA of the CDR3 is TGTGCCAGCAGCGTCAGTTGGGGGGGAACTGAAGCTTTCTTT.

The chain employs TRBV5-1 and TRBJ1-1; 9 bases agree with TRBD1. The V gene's germline CDR1 is SGHRS and CDR2 YFSETQ. J lost 4 bases, V lost 4 bases, and 8 bases had no gene match. This CDR3 is built from 15 residues. CDR3 residues: CASSHTQGAGTEAFF. CDR3 DNA: TGCGCCAGCAGCCATACACAGGGGGCGGGCACTGAAGCTTTCTTT.

V and J are TRBV9 and TRBJ2-3; 8 bases line up with TRBD1. After removal of 3 bases from V and 5 bases from J, the junction contained 8 bases not matched to a gene. The V gene's germline CDR1 is SGDLS and CDR2 YYNGEE. The CDR3 sequence is 15 residues long. CDR3 protein: CASSGTGRLIDTQYF. The CDR3 region has the DNA TGTGCCAGCAGCGGGACAGGGCGACTGATAGATACGCAGTATTTT.

The chain carries TRBV5-5 and TRBJ1-1; tentative D call: TRBD1 (5 bases). The CDR3 loop spans 15 amino acids. Trimming removed 2 bases from V and 1 base from J, with 12 bases in between. The germline gives CDR1 SGHKS, CDR2 YYEKEE (reference sequence). CDR3 DNA sequence: TGTGCCAGCAGCTTTACCGGGACGGAGAACACTGAAGCTTTCTTT. It encodes CASSFTGTENTEAFF.

As to this clone: The same CDR3 arises from other DNA sequences in this sample as well. The chain links TRBV27 to TRBJ2-2; D gene unclear. This CDR3 has 13 amino acids. Germline V lookup: CDR1 MNHEY, CDR2 SMNVEV (reference sequence). The V gene lost 1 base and the J gene lost 6 bases, with 6 bases spanning the gap. The CDR3 is CASSLFNPGELFF. CDR3 DNA: TGTGCCAGCAGTTTATTTAATCCCGGGGAGCTGTTTTTT.

The chain uses TRBV7-2 and TRBJ2-1, with TRBD2 identical over 9 bases. The CDR3 runs to 14 residues. Germline CDR1 SGHTA, CDR2 FQGNSA. The V and J ends lost 7 bases and 7 bases, in that order; junction bases with no gene match: 8. The CDR3 region has the DNA TGTGCCAGCACCGCGGGGGGGGATTGGAATGAGCAGTTCTTC. Residues: CASTAGGDWNEQFF.

The rearrangement links TRBV29-1 to TRBJ2-5; 7 bases align to TRBD1. The CDR3 runs to 15 residues. After removal of 6 bases from V and 1 base from J, the junction contained 11 bases not matched to a gene. Germline V CDR1 and CDR2: SQVTM, ANQGSEA. The CDR3 here is CSVAGTEGFQETQYF. The CDR3 bases are TGCAGCGTCGCTGGGACAGAGGGCTTCCAAGAGACCCAGTACTTC.

Concerning this clone itself: The sample contains more than one DNA sequence encoding this CDR3. This chain connects TRBV19 to TRBJ2-1; 7 nucleotides align to TRBD2. Per germline, CDR1 LNHDA and CDR2 SQIVND (reference sequence). The CDR3 covers 13 residues. Trimming removed 0 bases from V and 7 bases from J; junction bases left unmatched: 0. CDR3 coding DNA: TGTGCCAGTAGTATAGACGGGGGGAATGAGCAGTTCTTC. Translating gives CASSIDGGNEQFF.

V and J are TRBV27 and TRBJ2-3; D is ambiguous. The V and J ends lost 5 bases and 0 bases respectively, with 9 bases between them. The germline CDR1 and CDR2 sequences are MNHEY and SMNVEV (reference sequence). CDR3 length: 14 amino acids. CDR3 nucleotide sequence: TGTGCCAGCAGTCAGATACATAGCACAGATACGCAGTATTTT. This gives the protein CASSQIHSTDTQYF.

V is TRBV7-9 and J is TRBJ2-1; 8 nucleotides align to TRBD1. Trimming at V came to 5 bases and at J to 0 bases, leaving 12 bases not matched to a gene. This CDR3 spans 18 amino acids. Germline V gene sequence: CDR1 SEHNR, CDR2 FQNEAQ (reference sequence). CDR3 nucleotides: TGTGCCAGCAGCATCGGGACAGGCTTCGGAAGCTCCTACAATGAGCAGTTCTTC. It is translated as CASSIGTGFGSSYNEQFF.

V usage is TRBV5-1 and J usage is TRBJ1-2; the D gene is possibly TRBD1 (6 bases). Germline values: CDR1 SGHRS, CDR2 YFSETQ. This CDR3 spans 17 amino acids. V was trimmed by 0 bases and J by 2 bases, leaving 17 bases between them. The CDR3 protein is CASSLVWDNPTNYGYTF. The CDR3 nucleotides read TGCGCCAGCAGCTTGGTATGGGACAACCCTACGAACTATGGCTACACCTTC.

Note on this clone: Other DNA sequences from this sample encode an identical CDR3 as well. The rearrangement links TRBV11-2 to TRBJ2-7; tentative D call: TRBD1 (6 bases). The germline gives CDR1 SGHAT, CDR2 FQNNGV. CDR3 length: 14 residues. Deletions cut 1 base from V and 2 bases from J, with 9 bases between. CDR3 region: CASSLAGETYEQYF. The CDR3 DNA follows: TGTGCCAGCAGCTTAGCAGGGGAAACCTACGAGCAGTACTTC.

This sequence joins TRBV6-5 and TRBJ1-1, with D perhaps TRBD1 (6 bases). The V end was cut by 5 bases, the J end by 8 bases, with 18 bases between. CDR1 and CDR2 from the germline V gene are MNHEY and SVGAGI. The CDR3 is made up of 14 amino acids. CDR3 sequence: CASSPSGALAEAFF. The CDR3 bases are TGTGCCAGCAGTCCTTCAGGGGCACTAGCGGAAGCTTTCTTT.

V gene TRBV27 combines with J gene TRBJ2-7, with D maybe TRBD1 (5 bases). CDR1 and CDR2 (germline): MNHEY, SMNVEV (reference sequence). The CDR3 runs 13 residues. With 3 bases removed from V and 5 bases from J, the gap between germline ends came to 11 bases. The CDR3 here is CASSLARAHEQYF. CDR3 sequence (DNA): TGTGCCAGCAGTTTGGCCAGGGCCCACGAGCAGTACTTC.

This clone has more than one count but fewer than ten. This specimen includes other DNA sequences encoding the same CDR3. The chain has TRBV6-5 and TRBJ2-7; the match to TRBD1 covers 8 bases. V trimming: 7 bases; J trimming: 0 bases; junction bases outside the gene matches: 5. Germline V gives CDR1 MNHEY, CDR2 SVGAGI. CDR3 length: 14 residues. The CDR3 region is CASTTGGSSYEQYF. DNA of the CDR3: TGTGCCAGCACCACAGGGGGTTCCTCCTACGAGCAGTACTTC.

The CDR3 sequence: CASSDRGGIAGKLFF. The CDR3 nucleotides read TGTGCCAGCAGCGATCGGGGAGGGATCGCCGGAAAACTGTTTTTT. V gene TRBV5-8 combines with J gene TRBJ1-4, with D uncertain. CDR1 is SGHTS and CDR2 is YDEGEE in the germline V gene. Trimming left V 4 bases short and J 10 bases short, with 20 bases between. The CDR3 contains 15 residues.